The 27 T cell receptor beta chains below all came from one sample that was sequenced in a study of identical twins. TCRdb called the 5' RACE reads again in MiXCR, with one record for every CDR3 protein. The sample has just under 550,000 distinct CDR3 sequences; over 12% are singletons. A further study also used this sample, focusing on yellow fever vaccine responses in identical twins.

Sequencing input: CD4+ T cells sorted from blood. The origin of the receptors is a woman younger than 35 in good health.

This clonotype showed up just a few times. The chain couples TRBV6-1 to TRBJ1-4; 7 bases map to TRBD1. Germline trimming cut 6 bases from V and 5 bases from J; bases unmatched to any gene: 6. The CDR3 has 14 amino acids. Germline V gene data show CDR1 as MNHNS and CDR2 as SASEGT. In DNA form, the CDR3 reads TGTGCCAGCAGGACAGGGACCTTGAATGAAAAACTGTTTTTT. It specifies CASRTGTLNEKLFF.

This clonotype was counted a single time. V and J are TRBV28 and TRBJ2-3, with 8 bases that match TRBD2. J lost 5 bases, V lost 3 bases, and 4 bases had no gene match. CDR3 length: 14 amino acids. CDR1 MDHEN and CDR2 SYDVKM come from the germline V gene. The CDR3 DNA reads TGTGCCAGCAGTTTTGAGCGGGAGATAGATACGCAGTATTTT. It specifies CASSFEREIDTQYF.

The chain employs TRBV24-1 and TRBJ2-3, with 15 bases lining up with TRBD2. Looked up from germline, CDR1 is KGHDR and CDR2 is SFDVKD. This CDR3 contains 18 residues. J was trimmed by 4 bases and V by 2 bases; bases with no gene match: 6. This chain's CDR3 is CATSDSPGLAGGSDTQYF. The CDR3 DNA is TGTGCCACCAGTGATTCGCCGGGACTAGCGGGGGGTTCAGATACGCAGTATTTT.

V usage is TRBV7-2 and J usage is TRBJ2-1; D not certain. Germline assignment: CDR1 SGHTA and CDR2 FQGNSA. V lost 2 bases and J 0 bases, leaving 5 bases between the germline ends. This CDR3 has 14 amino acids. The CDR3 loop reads CASSLLDSYNEQFF. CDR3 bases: TGTGCCAGCAGCTTATTGGACTCCTACAATGAGCAGTTCTTC.

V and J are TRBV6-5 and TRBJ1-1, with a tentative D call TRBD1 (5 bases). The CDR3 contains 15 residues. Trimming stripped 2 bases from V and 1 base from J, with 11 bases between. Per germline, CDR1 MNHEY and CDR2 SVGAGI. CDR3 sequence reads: CASSYLGTGNTEAFF. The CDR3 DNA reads TGTGCCAGCAGTTACCTGGGGACGGGGAACACTGAAGCTTTCTTT.

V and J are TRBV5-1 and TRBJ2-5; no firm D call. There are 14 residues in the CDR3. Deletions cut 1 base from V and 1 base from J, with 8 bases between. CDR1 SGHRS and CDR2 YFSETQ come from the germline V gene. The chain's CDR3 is CASSLLGFQETQYF. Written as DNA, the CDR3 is TGCGCCAGCAGCTTGCTCGGCTTCCAAGAGACCCAGTACTTC.

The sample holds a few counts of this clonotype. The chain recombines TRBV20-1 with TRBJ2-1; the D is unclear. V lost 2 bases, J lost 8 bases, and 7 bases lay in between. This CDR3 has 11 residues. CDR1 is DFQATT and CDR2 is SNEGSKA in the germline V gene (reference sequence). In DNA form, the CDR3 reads TGCAGTGCTAGACCCATAGATGAGCAGTTCTTC. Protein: CSARPIDEQFF.

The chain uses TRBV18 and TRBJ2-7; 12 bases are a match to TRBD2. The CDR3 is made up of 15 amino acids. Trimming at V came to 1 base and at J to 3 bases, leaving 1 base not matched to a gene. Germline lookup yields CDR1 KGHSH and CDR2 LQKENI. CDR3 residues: CASSPRTSGVYEQYV. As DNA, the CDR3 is TGTGCCAGCTCACCACGGACTAGCGGGGTCTACGAGCAGTACGTC.

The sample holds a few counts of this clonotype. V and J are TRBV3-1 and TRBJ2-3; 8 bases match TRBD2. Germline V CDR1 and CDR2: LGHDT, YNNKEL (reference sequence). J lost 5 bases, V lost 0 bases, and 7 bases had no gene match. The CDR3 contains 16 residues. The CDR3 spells CASSQESGGPGDTQYF. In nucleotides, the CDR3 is TGTGCCAGCAGCCAAGAGTCGGGGGGGCCCGGAGATACGCAGTATTTT.

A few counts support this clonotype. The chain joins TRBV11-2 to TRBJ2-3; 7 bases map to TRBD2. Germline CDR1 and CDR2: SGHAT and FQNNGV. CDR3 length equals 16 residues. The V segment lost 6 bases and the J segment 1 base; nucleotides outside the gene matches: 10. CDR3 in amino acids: CASSLYSAGGTDTQYF. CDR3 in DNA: TGTGCCAGCAGTCTATACTCGGCGGGGGGCACAGATACGCAGTATTTT.

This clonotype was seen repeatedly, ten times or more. CDR3 DNA sequence: TGTGCCAGCAGAAGAAACTCTGGAAACACCATATATTTT. It yields the protein CASRRNSGNTIYF. The genes are TRBV12-3 or TRBV12-4 and TRBJ1-3; D remains unclear. This CDR3 comprises 13 residues. The ends were cut back, 6 bases at V and 0 bases at J, with 6 bases in the middle.

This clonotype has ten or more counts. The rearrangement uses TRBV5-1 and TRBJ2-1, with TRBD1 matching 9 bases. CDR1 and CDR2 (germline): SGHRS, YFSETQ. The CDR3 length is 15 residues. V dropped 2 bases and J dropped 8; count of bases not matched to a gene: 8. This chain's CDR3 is CASSFPTGGSDEQFF. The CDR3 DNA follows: TGCGCCAGCAGCTTTCCGACAGGGGGAAGCGATGAGCAGTTCTTC.

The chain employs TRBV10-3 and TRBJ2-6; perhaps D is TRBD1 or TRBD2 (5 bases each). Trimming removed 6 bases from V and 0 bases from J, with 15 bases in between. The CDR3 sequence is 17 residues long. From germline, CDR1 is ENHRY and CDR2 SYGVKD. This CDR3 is CAISEVKGTSGANVLTF. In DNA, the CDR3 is TGTGCCATCAGCGAAGTAAAGGGGACCTCTGGGGCCAACGTCCTGACTTTC.

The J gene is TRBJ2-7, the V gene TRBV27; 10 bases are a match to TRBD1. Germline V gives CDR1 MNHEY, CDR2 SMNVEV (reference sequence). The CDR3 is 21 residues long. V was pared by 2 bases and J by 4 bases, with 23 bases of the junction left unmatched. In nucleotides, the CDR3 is TGTGCCAGCAGTTTAATTCCCCGGGGACAGGGGCCGCCCGGGTGGGGATACGAGCAGTACGTC. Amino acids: CASSLIPRGQGPPGWGYEQYV.

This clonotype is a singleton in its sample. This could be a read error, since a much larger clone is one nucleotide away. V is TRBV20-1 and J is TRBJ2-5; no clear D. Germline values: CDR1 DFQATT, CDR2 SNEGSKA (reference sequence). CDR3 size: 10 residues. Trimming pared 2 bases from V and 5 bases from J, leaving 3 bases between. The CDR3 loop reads CSARMETQYF. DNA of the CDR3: TGCAGTGCTAGAATGGAGACCCAGTACTTC.

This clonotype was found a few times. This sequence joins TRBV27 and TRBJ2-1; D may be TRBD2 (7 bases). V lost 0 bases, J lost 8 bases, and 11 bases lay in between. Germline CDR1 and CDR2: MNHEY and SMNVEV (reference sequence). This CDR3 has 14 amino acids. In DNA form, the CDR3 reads TGTGCCAGCAGTTTATCTGCGGGGGCAGATGAGCAGTTCTTC. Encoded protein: CASSLSAGADEQFF.

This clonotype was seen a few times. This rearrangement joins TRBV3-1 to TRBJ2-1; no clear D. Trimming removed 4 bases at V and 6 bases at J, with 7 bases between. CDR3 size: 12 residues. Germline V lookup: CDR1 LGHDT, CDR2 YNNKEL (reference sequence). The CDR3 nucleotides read TGTGCCAGCAGCCGCCCCTCCAATGAGCAGTTCTTC. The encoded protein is CASSRPSNEQFF.

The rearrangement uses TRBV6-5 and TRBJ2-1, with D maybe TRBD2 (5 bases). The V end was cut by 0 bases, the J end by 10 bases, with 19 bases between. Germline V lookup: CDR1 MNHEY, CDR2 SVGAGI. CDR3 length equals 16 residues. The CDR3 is CASSYSIATGSGEQFF. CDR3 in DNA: TGTGCCAGCAGTTACTCGATAGCGACTGGGTCCGGGGAGCAGTTCTTC.

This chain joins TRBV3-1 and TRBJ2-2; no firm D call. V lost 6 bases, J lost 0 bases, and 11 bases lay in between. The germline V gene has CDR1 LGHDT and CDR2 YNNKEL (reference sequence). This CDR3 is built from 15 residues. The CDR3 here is CASRPRSANTGELFF. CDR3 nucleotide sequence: TGTGCCAGCAGGCCCAGGAGCGCGAACACCGGGGAGCTGTTTTTT.

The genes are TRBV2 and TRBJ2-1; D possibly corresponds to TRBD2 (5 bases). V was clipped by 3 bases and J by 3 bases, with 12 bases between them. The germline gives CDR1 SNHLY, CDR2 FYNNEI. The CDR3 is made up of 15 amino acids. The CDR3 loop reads CASSEEVTNYNEQFF. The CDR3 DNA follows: TGTGCCAGCAGTGAGGAGGTGACTAACTACAATGAGCAGTTCTTC.

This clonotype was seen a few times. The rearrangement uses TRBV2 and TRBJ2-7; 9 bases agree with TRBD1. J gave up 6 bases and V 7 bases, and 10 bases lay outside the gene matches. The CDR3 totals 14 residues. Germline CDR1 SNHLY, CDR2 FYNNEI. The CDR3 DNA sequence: TGTGCCAGCACAGTCGACAGGGGGTACGGCGAGCAGTACTTC. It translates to CASTVDRGYGEQYF.

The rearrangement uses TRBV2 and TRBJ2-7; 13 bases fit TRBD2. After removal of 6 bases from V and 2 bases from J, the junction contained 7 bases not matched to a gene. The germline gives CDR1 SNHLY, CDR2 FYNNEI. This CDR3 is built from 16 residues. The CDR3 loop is CASRVPGTSGTYEQYF. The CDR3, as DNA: TGTGCCAGCAGGGTACCAGGGACTAGCGGGACCTACGAGCAGTACTTC.

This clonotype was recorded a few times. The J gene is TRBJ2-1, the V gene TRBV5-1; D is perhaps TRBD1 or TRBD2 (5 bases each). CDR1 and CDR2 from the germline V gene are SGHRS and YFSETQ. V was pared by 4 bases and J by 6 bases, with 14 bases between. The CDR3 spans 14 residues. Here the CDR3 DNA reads TGCGCCAGCAGCAGGGGAGACAGCCCCAATGAGCAGTTCTTC. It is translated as CASSRGDSPNEQFF. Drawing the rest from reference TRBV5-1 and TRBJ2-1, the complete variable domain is KAGVTQTPRYLIKTRGQQVTLSCSPISGHRSVSWYQQTPGQGLQFLFEYFSETQRNKGNFPGRFSGRQFSNSRSEMNVSTLELGDSALYLCASSRGDSPNEQFFGPGTRLTVL.

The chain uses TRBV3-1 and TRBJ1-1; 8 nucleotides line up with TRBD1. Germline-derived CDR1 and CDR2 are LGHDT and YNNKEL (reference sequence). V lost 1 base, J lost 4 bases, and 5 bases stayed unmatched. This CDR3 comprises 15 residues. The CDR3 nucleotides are TGTGCCAGCAGCCAAGGACAGGGGAAGGGCACTGAAGCTTTCTTT. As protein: CASSQGQGKGTEAFF.

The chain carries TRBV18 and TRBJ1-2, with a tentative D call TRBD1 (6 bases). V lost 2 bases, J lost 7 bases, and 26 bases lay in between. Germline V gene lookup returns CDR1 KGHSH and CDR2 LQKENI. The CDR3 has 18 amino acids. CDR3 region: CASSPRYDGQSERSGYTF. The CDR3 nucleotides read TGTGCCAGCTCACCAAGATATGACGGACAGTCCGAAAGGTCTGGCTACACCTTC.

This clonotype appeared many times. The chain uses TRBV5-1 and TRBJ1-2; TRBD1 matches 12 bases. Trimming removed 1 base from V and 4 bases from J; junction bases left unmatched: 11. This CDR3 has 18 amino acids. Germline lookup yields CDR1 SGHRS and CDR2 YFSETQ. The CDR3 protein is CASSLLGQGAQKTYGYTF. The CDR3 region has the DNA TGCGCCAGCAGCTTGTTGGGACAGGGGGCGCAGAAGACCTATGGCTACACCTTC.

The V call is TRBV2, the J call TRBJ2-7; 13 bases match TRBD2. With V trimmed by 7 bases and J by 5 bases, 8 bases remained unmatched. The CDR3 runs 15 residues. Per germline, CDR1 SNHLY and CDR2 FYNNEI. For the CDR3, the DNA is TGTGCCAGCACTGGACTAGCGGGAGTTAGCAACGAGCAGTACTTC. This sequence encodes CASTGLAGVSNEQYF.